These 4 T cell receptor beta chains came from one sample sequenced in a study of blood T cell repertoires in COVID-19 (dated by TCRdb to 2018 to 2020). Receptor amplification or capture employed the immunoSEQ multiplex PCR assay. Here the immuneACCESS table is served through TCRdb, limited to in-frame sequences with V and J called. Missing clones are a known gap in these copies; in checked studies unresolved V genes cover under half, and the rest lacks a known reason. Within this sample are approximately 150,000 clones, with over 65% of them counted one time only. The top ten constitute roughly 4.5% of the sample. The source material was peripheral blood. These receptors were collected from a human donor in a cohort sampled during active COVID-19.

CDR3 nucleotides: TGTGCCAGCAGTAGTTACAGGGGGCGTAATCAGCCCCAGCATTTT. This gives the protein CASSSYRGRNQPQHF. The chain uses TRBV6-5 and TRBJ1-5, with TRBD1 identical over 9 bases. This CDR3 is 15 amino acids long. J was trimmed by 4 bases and V by 5 bases; bases with no gene match: 6. Germline V lookup: CDR1 MNHEY, CDR2 SVGAGI.

V and J are TRBV28 and TRBJ2-3; D remains ambiguous. CDR1 is MDHEN and CDR2 is SYDVKM in the germline V gene. The CDR3 is 10 amino acids. The V gene lost 7 bases and the J gene lost 5 bases, with 4 bases spanning the gap. DNA for the CDR3: TGTGCCAGCAACGGAGATACGCAGTATTTT. Its protein is CASNGDTQYF. The full variable domain, with the rest looked up from reference TRBV28 and TRBJ2-3, is DVKVTQSSRYLVKRTGEKVFLECVQDMDHENMFWYRQDPGLGLRLIYFSYDVKMKEKGDIPEGYSVSREKKERFSLILESASTNQTSMYLCASNGDTQYFGPGTRLTVL.

This chain links TRBV5-5 with TRBJ2-7, with D possibly being TRBD2 (5 bases). V gave up 2 bases and J gave up 3 bases, with 15 bases separating them. The CDR3 loop spans 15 amino acids. Per germline, CDR1 SGHKS and CDR2 YYEKEE (reference sequence). DNA for the CDR3: TGTGCCAGCAGCTTAGTAGGGTACCGGGACTACGAGCAGTACTTC. This gives the protein CASSLVGYRDYEQYF.

This chain uses TRBV6-5 with TRBJ1-2, with D perhaps matching TRBD1 (5 bases). The CDR3 length is 13 residues. Trimming removed 6 bases from V and 7 bases from J, with 15 bases in between. CDR1 is MNHEY, CDR2 SVGAGI, per germline. Written as DNA, the CDR3 is TGTGCCAGCAGGGGGGGATCATCCGGTGGCTACACCTTC. It codes for CASRGGSSGGYTF.